This T cell receptor beta chain was retrieved from a study of Ad26.COV2.S vaccination and SARS-CoV-2 variants. Overall study results and limits: Placebo recipients trailed vaccine recipients in spike-specific TCR breadth.

Assay used: immunoSEQ multiplex PCR; TCRdb lists only in-frame clones, some missing. The profile covers about 400,000 clones, with 89% appearing a single time and 1.5% to 2% taken by the ten largest. Trimming pared 6 bases from V and 8 bases from J, leaving 8 bases between. The CDR3 contains 11 residues. Germline CDR1 and CDR2: SEHNR and FQNEAQ (reference sequence). The table lists this clone with a count of one. Its antigen is not known. Treatment: around 19 received Ad26.COV2.S at low or high dose, single or two shots; 5 received placebo; per-sample allocation not given. All samples were drawn on day 63, counting from the first vaccine or placebo injection.

The V call is TRBV7-9, the J call TRBJ2-1; D gene unclear. This specimen consisted of peripheral blood, obtained in a trial of Ad26.COV2.S vaccine versus placebo. This TCR derives from a person between 18 and 59 years old who received the Ad26.COV2.S COVID-19 vaccine or a placebo. The CDR3 bases are TGTGCCAGCAGTTCAAGGGATGAGCAGTTCTTC. This gives the protein CASSSRDEQFF. The full variable domain, completed using reference TRBV7-9 and TRBJ2-1, is DTGVSQNPRHKITKRGQNVTFRCDPISEHNRLYWYRQTLGQGPEFLTYFQNEAQLEKSRLLSDRFSAERPKGSFSTLEIQRTEQGDSAMYLCASSSRDEQFFGPGTRLTVL.